This T cell receptor (beta chain) was captured in a study of blood T cell repertoires in COVID-19 (dated by TCRdb to between 2020 and 2021). In terms of the full investigation: Collaborator samples came from the United States, Italy and Spain and covered acute and convalescent phases of COVID-19. The prospective study material was composed of cDNA or gDNA derived from T cells, B-cell-depleted T cells, or PBMCs. Subjects who had been exposed to COVID-19, were actively infected with it, or had recovered from it provided the deeply sampled blood TCRbeta repertoires that made up the dataset. The repertoires were released in a freely available public database intended as a resource for research on the immune response to SARS-CoV-2. Samples were obtained from the ongoing ImmuneRACE study (first 160 participants) and from about 1,300 subjects provided by 6 global collaborators. Nearly every sample came with metadata listing a de-identified subject ID, COVID-19 status, age in years and sex. Where HLA class I and class II types were available, the types were taken from metadata supplied by the sample provider, not from assay-based typing. What the study reported, not specific to this receptor: How much clinical and demographic metadata was included differed by source and by participant, and the metadata was provided uncurated.

Trimming accounts for 2 bases at V and 4 bases at J, while the number of junction bases matched to no gene is 10. For CDR1 and CDR2, the germline V gene (reference sequence) lists MNHNY and SVGAGI. Including cysteine and phenylalanine, the CDR3 has 16 amino acids. Kept here is only the CDR3 DNA, which spans 48 bases and is read in frame from base 1. TCRbeta CDR3 regions were amplified from genomic DNA by means of the immunoSEQ Assay, a bias-controlled multiplex PCR. The paper's processing steps were these. Within the assay, amplification of reference gene primers was used to estimate how many nucleated cells each sample contained. To quantify the absolute abundance of each unique TCRbeta CDR3 rearrangement, sequence reads were collapsed and filtered. For each sample, productive Simpson clonality was calculated by taking the square root of Simpson's diversity index across productive rearrangements. Entries here come from immuneACCESS through TCRdb and include only in-frame sequences with V and J called. Some clones fail to appear in such tables; in the studies checked, an unresolved V gene covers under half of the shortfall, and the cause of the remainder is unknown. The V and J calls and clone size come from that table; D and trimming were worked out from the DNA. In this sample the table shows 150,000 to 200,000 clones, around 88% of which occur a single time. Over 4.5% of the sample rests with the top ten.

On this clone itself: This receptor's antigen is unknown. The record has no base qualities; no much larger clone is one base away.

Whole blood was collected in K2EDTA tubes by collaborating institutions according to the institutions' own protocols. For TCRbeta analysis, collaborators shipped samples as frozen whole blood, isolated PBMCs, or DNA extracted from either of those sample types. Recombination joined TRBV6-6 with TRBJ1-1; TRBD1 fits 7 bases in the junction. This receptor was identified in a human donor in a cohort sampled during active COVID-19. Sequencing used peripheral blood. The CDR3 amino acid sequence is: CASSYPTNRGGTEAFF. The DNA is as follows: TGTGCCAGCAGTTACCCCACCAACAGGGGCGGCACTGAAGCTTTCTTT.